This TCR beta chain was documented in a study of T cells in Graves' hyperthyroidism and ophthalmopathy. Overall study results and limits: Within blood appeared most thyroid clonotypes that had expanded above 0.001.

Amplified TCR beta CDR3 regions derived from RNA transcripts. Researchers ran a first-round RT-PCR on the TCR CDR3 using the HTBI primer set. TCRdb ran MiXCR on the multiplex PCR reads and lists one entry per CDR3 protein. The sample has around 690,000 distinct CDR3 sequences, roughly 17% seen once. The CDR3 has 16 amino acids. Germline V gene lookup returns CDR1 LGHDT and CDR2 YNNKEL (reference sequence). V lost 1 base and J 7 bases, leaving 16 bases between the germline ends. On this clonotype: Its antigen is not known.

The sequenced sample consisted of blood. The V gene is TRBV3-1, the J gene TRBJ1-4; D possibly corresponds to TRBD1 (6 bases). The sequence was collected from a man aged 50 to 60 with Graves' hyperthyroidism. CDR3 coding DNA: TGTGCCAGCAGCCAAGGGAATCTTGGGGGCCTTGAAAAACTGTTTTTT. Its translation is CASSQGNLGGLEKLFF.